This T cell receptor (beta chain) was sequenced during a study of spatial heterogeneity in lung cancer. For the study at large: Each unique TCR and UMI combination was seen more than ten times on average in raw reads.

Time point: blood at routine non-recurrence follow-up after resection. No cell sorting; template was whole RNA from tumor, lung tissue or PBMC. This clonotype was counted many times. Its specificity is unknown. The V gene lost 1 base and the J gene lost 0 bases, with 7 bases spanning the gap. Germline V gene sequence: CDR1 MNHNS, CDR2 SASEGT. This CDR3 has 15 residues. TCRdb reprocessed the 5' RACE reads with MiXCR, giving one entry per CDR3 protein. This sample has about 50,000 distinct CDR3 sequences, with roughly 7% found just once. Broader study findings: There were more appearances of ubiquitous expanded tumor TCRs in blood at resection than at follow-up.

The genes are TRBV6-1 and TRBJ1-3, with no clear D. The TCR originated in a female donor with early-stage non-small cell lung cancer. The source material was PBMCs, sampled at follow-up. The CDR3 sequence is CASSEVSDSGNTIYF. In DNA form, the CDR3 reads TGTGCCAGCAGTGAAGTTTCAGACTCTGGAAACACCATATATTTT.